This T cell receptor beta chain was profiled in a study of T-cell memory formation after mild COVID-19. CDR1 is SGHRS and CDR2 is YFSETQ in the germline V gene. Trimming pared 0 bases from V and 3 bases from J, leaving 9 bases between. The CDR3 is 14 amino acids. TCRdb re-called the 5' RACE reads with MiXCR, one entry per CDR3 protein. This sample yields about 290,000 distinct CDR3 sequences, of which less than 20% are seen a single time; around a fifth belongs to the top ten. This clonotype turned up a few times. Sequencing input: PBMCs or a T cell subset sorted from them (not recorded which). This receptor was obtained from a man between 18 and 29 years old who had mild COVID-19 (a few samples of this study predate the infection). Cell type and time point are not known. This rearrangement joins TRBV5-1 to TRBJ1-2; perhaps TRBD1 as D (5 bases). CDR3 region: CASSLGDGDYGYTF. CDR3 sequence (DNA): TGCGCCAGCAGCTTGGGGGACGGAGACTATGGCTACACCTTC.